This entry lists 16 T cell receptor beta chains sequenced from one sample in a study of cytomegalovirus exposure and HLA in healthy donors. The PCR made use of 60 Vbeta and 13 Jbeta primers. Sequencing used immunoSEQ multiplex PCR; TCRdb keeps in-frame clones, though not all of them. The sample consists of about 140,000 clones, roughly 78% of them appearing once. Sequencing was done on a sample of PBMCs. Receptors were obtained from a young man in good health and CMV-seropositive.

There are a few counts of this clone. The gene calls are TRBV5-6 and TRBJ1-1; D might be TRBD1 (5 bases). V was shortened by 2 bases and J by 1 base, with 6 bases between the two germline ends. Germline CDR1 is SGHDT and CDR2 is YYEEEE. The CDR3 totals 13 residues. DNA of the CDR3: TGTGCCAGCAGCTTAGACAGGAACACTGAAGCTTTCTTT. Amino acids: CASSLDRNTEAFF. Looking up the rest from reference TRBV5-6 and TRBJ1-1 gives the full variable domain: DAGVTQSPTHLIKTRGQQVTLRCSPKSGHDTVSWYQQALGQGPQFIFQYYEEEERQRGNFPDRFSGHQFPNYSSELNVNALLLGDSALYLCASSLDRNTEAFFGQGTRLTVV.

The chain couples TRBV7-6 to TRBJ2-3; 9 bases line up with TRBD1. Losses at the gene ends were 2 bases for V and 4 bases for J; bases not matched to a gene: 4. The CDR3 is 15 residues long. Germline loops: CDR1 SGHVS, CDR2 FNYEAQ. CDR3 amino acids: CASSLRTGAPDTQYF. CDR3 coding DNA: TGTGCCAGCAGCTTAAGGACAGGGGCCCCAGATACGCAGTATTTT.

The rearrangement joins TRBV19 to TRBJ2-2; D ambiguous. With 4 bases removed from V and 1 base from J, the gap between germline ends came to 10 bases. Germline V CDR1 and CDR2: LNHDA, SQIVND (reference sequence). This CDR3 has 15 amino acids. The CDR3 region is CASSSQRQNTGELFF. CDR3 coding DNA: TGTGCCAGTAGTAGTCAAAGACAGAACACCGGGGAGCTGTTTTTT. The full variable domain, with the rest looked up from reference TRBV19 and TRBJ2-2, is DGGITQSPKYLFRKEGQNVTLSCEQNLNHDAMYWYRQDPGQGLRLIYYSQIVNDFQKGDIAEGYSVSREKKESFPLTVTSAQKNPTAFYLCASSSQRQNTGELFFGEGSRLTVL.

The chain employs TRBV6-5 and TRBJ2-2; 10 bases match TRBD2. CDR3 length: 16 amino acids. CDR1 is MNHEY and CDR2 is SVGAGI in the germline V gene. With V trimmed by 2 bases and J by 4 bases, 4 bases remained unmatched. The CDR3 DNA is TGTGCCAGCAGTTACAGCGGGAGGGAGGGCACCGGGGAGCTGTTTTTT. It yields the protein CASSYSGREGTGELFF.

The chain employs TRBV11-1 and TRBJ1-1; D might be TRBD1 (5 bases). This CDR3 comprises 13 residues. V was clipped by 4 bases and J by 3 bases, with 9 bases between them. Germline-derived CDR1 and CDR2 are SGHAT and FQDESV (reference sequence). CDR3 DNA sequence: TGTGCCAGCAGCTGGAGGGGAGACACTGAAGCTTTCTTT. Translated: CASSWRGDTEAFF.

This clone showed up just once. This chain links TRBV7-9 with TRBJ2-7; TRBD2 agrees at 7 bases. Germline-derived CDR1 and CDR2 are SEHNR and FQNEAQ (reference sequence). V lost 0 bases, J lost 5 bases, and 10 bases stayed unmatched. The CDR3 contains 16 residues. The CDR3 reads CASSLAAGGTSDEQYF. The DNA of the CDR3 is TGTGCCAGCAGCTTAGCTGCAGGTGGCACTAGCGACGAGCAGTACTTC.

In nucleotides, the CDR3 is TGCAGCGTAGCGGGACAAACTAATGAAAAACTGTTTTTT. It yields the protein CSVAGQTNEKLFF. The genes are TRBV29-1 and TRBJ1-4; TRBD1 might be the D (6 bases). V was shortened by 6 bases and J by 1 base, with 9 bases between the two germline ends. This CDR3 is 13 amino acids long. Germline CDR1 is SQVTM and CDR2 is ANQGSEA.

The chain combines TRBV30 with TRBJ2-3; a weak D match, TRBD2 (6 bases). V gave up 5 bases and J gave up 13 bases, with 19 bases separating them. Per germline, CDR1 GTSNPN and CDR2 SVGIG (reference sequence). The CDR3 totals 12 residues. The CDR3 spells CAWGSWAGRKYF. The CDR3 region has the DNA TGTGCCTGGGGCTCTTGGGCAGGGAGGAAGTATTTT.

Turning to this clone: The same CDR3 is also encoded by other DNA sequences in this sample. The chain couples TRBV19 to TRBJ1-1; TRBD1 is a possible D gene (5 bases). The CDR3 consists of 14 residues. V gave up 3 bases and J gave up 2 bases, with 10 bases separating them. The germline V gene has CDR1 LNHDA and CDR2 SQIVND (reference sequence). The CDR3 is CASSIGGSNTEAFF. The CDR3 coding sequence is TGTGCCAGTAGTATCGGGGGTTCTAACACTGAAGCTTTCTTT.

CDR3 DNA sequence: TGTGCCAGCAGTCCCCTGTTGGGGGGGATTTACAATGAGCAGTTCTTC. It is translated as CASSPLLGGIYNEQFF. V usage is TRBV28 and J usage is TRBJ2-1; 7 nucleotides match TRBD2. Germline CDR1 reads MDHEN; CDR2 reads SYDVKM. The CDR3 sequence is 16 residues long. V shed 5 bases, J shed 4 bases, and the junction held 11 bases outside the gene matches.

The chain employs TRBV7-2 and TRBJ2-2; 8 nucleotides line up with TRBD2. This CDR3 region has 17 residues. The trim removed 1 base at V and 6 bases at J, leaving 10 bases unmatched. Germline loops: CDR1 SGHTA, CDR2 FQGNSA. DNA for the CDR3: TGTGCCAGCAGCTTAGAACCAGCGGGAGTATCGGCCGGGGAGCTGTTTTTT. Amino acids: CASSLEPAGVSAGELFF.

This sequence joins TRBV19 and TRBJ1-1; maybe TRBD1 (5 bases). Germline assignment: CDR1 LNHDA and CDR2 SQIVND (reference sequence). CDR3 size: 15 residues. Trimming removed 7 bases at V and 0 bases at J, with 15 bases between. CDR3 sequence: CASTPLGGVNTEAFF. The CDR3, as DNA: TGTGCCAGTACCCCTTTGGGGGGGGTGAACACTGAAGCTTTCTTT.

The sample holds one count of this clone. The chain uses TRBV30 and TRBJ2-7; a possible D gene is TRBD2 (7 bases). Germline V CDR1 and CDR2: GTSNPN, SVGIG (reference sequence). The V gene lost 1 base and the J gene lost 3 bases, with 19 bases spanning the gap. CDR3 length: 16 amino acids. The CDR3 reads CAWSGGAAGTNYEQYF. In DNA form, the CDR3 reads TGTGCCTGGAGTGGGGGGGCAGCAGGGACTAACTACGAGCAGTACTTC. The full variable domain, its missing parts supplied by reference TRBV30 and TRBJ2-7, is SQTIHQWPATLVQPVGSPLSLECTVEGTSNPNLYWYRQAAGRGLQLLFYSVGIGQISSEVPQNLSASRPQDRQFILSSKKLLLSDSGFYLCAWSGGAAGTNYEQYFGPGTRLTVT.

The V and J genes are TRBV29-1 and TRBJ1-1; 7 bases are shared with TRBD1. J lost 5 bases, V lost 7 bases, and 7 bases had no gene match. This CDR3 contains 12 residues. CDR1 and CDR2 from the germline V gene are SQVTM and ANQGSEA. Written as DNA, the CDR3 is TGCAGCGCTATGACAGGGAAGACTGAAGCTTTCTTT. Protein: CSAMTGKTEAFF.

The chain recombines TRBV6-5 with TRBJ1-3; TRBD1 might be the D (6 bases). This CDR3 has 15 residues. Deletions cut 6 bases from V and 1 base from J, with 13 bases between. The germline CDR1 and CDR2 sequences are MNHEY and SVGAGI. The DNA of the CDR3 is TGTGCCAGCAGCGGTACAGGGTTGTCTGGAAACACCATATATTTT. Translating it yields CASSGTGLSGNTIYF.

The chain couples TRBV28 to TRBJ1-1; D not certain. This CDR3 has 13 amino acids. CDR1 is MDHEN and CDR2 is SYDVKM in the germline V gene. Trimming stripped 5 bases from V and 4 bases from J, with 11 bases between. The CDR3 spells CASSSGVGTEAFF. Written as DNA, the CDR3 is TGTGCCAGCAGTAGCGGGGTTGGCACTGAAGCTTTCTTT.